The entry below gives a single T cell receptor beta chain sequence along with its context. This clone was observed once. Its antigen is unknown. Base qualities are not at hand, and no much larger clone is one base apart. Patients with autoimmune disease history or receiving systemic immunosuppression were excluded from the trial. Peripheral blood for TCR sequencing was collected from all dose cohorts at baseline, on cycle 4 day 1, and on cycle 7 day 1. Samples came from an open-label, multicenter, first-in-human phase I dose-escalation trial of ivuxolimab. The trial enrolled adults with locally advanced or metastatic head and neck squamous cell, hepatocellular, melanoma or renal cell carcinoma. Before TCR sequencing, CD4+ T cells and CD8+ T cells were sorted from peripheral blood as separate populations. Genomic DNA was extracted from sorted cells for sequencing of the TCRbeta CDR3 region. The immunoSEQ Assay was used for sequencing of TCRbeta CDR3 regions. TCRdb re-hosts the immuneACCESS table, in-frame sequences only. Its copies lack some clones; in the studies checked, an unresolved V gene accounts for under half of them, and the cause for the rest is not known. The table for this sample lists about 55,000 clones; about 88% of them were counted only once. The ten largest make up about 1.5% of the sample.

This specimen belongs to a study of OX40 agonist ivuxolimab in advanced cancers. Regarding the study in general: Ivuxolimab was a fully human IgG2 agonistic monoclonal antibody targeting the costimulatory receptor OX40 (CD134). Intravenous ivuxolimab was administered to patients every 2 weeks at six dose levels: 0.01, 0.1, 0.3, 1.5, 3 and 10 mg/kg. Of the roughly 52 dose-escalation patients, hepatocellular carcinoma was present in 19, melanoma in around 15, renal cell carcinoma in 9 and head and neck cancer in 9. The dose-escalation cohort was almost 85% male with a mean age of 60 years, ranging from roughly 23 to 90. Prior anti-PD-1, anti-PD-L1 or anti-CTLA-4 therapy was permitted, and checkpoint inhibitors had been received by less than 45% of dose-escalation patients. Partial responses were achieved by three dose-escalation patients, of whom one had hepatocellular carcinoma and two had cutaneous melanoma. The purpose of peripheral TCRbeta sequencing was to test whether ivuxolimab changed TCR sequence diversity and led to clonal T-cell expansion. The paper reports the monotherapy dose-escalation portion (N ≈ 52 patients) of the phase I ivuxolimab trial. Overall study results and their limits: At doses of 0.1 to 3.0 mg/kg, clonal expansion of both CD4+ and CD8+ blood T cells was observed from baseline to week 6. Low levels of normalized T-cell clonal expansion were also seen in some patients who did not respond. In the 0.1-3.0 mg/kg groups, partial responders had among the lowest normalized peripheral clonal expansion, particularly in CD8+ T cells. On average, CD8+ T cells showed more expanded clones than CD4+ T cells after ivuxolimab. Antigen specificity was not determined for the clonally expanded peripheral T cells.

The germline V end is reduced by 8 bases and the J end by 2 bases; junction bases left unmatched: 11. The CDR1 and CDR2 encoded by the germline V gene are SNHLY and FYNNEI. The CDR3 holds 16 amino acids from the cysteine to the phenylalanine. This entry keeps only the CDR3 DNA: 48 bases, framed from base 1. The sequences come from CD4+ or CD8+ T cells sorted from blood, collected in a trial of the OX40 agonist ivuxolimab. The rearrangement combines TRBV2 with TRBJ2-3; 9 of the junction bases match TRBD2. The sequence came from an adult with an advanced solid tumor such as melanoma, head and neck, liver or kidney cancer. CDR3 reads: CASGASGTPYTDTQYF. The nucleotide sequence is given as TGTGCCAGCGGGGCTAGCGGGACACCCTACACAGATACGCAGTATTTT.